A single sample is the source of the 3 T cell receptor beta chains below, sequenced in a study of blood T cell repertoires in COVID-19 (dated by TCRdb to 2019 to 2021). To prepare the library, the immunoSEQ multiplex PCR assay was applied. TCRdb's version of the immuneACCESS table is confined to in-frame rearrangements and falls short of the full clone set. An unresolved V gene accounts for under half of the shortfall where checked; the remainder is of unknown origin. The sample data list about 240,000 clones, and approximately 90% of these were observed just once. In total, the top ten clones hold roughly 2.6% of the sample. Sequences were obtained from PBMCs or T cells enriched from blood (not recorded which). These receptors were collected from a woman aged 25 to 39 with acute COVID-19.

This clone has a handful of counts. CDR3 amino acids: CASSSDRGSYGYTF. The CDR3 DNA is TGTGCCAGCAGCTCGGACAGGGGGTCTTATGGCTACACCTTC. The V and J genes are TRBV7-9 and TRBJ1-2, with 10 nucleotides matching TRBD1. Germline values: CDR1 SEHNR, CDR2 FQNEAQ (reference sequence). This CDR3 contains 14 residues. V shed 4 bases and J 5 bases; nucleotides not matched to a gene: 4. Combining the CDR3 with reference TRBV7-9 and TRBJ1-2 gives the whole variable domain DTGVSQNPRHKITKRGQNVTFRCDPISEHNRLYWYRQTLGQGPEFLTYFQNEAQLEKSRLLSDRFSAERPKGSFSTLEIQRTEQGDSAMYLCASSSDRGSYGYTFGSGTRLTVV.

V gene TRBV10-1 combines with J gene TRBJ2-1, with 9 bases identical to TRBD1. This CDR3 contains 14 residues. Germline values: CDR1 WNHNN, CDR2 SYGVQD (reference sequence). The V and J ends lost 5 bases and 9 bases, in that order; junction bases with no gene match: 8. The CDR3 DNA sequence: TGCGCCAGCAGTAGGGACAGGGTTCTCAGTGAGCAGTTCTTC. Protein product: CASSRDRVLSEQFF.

This chain uses TRBV10-3 with TRBJ1-5; D is perhaps TRBD1 (6 bases). Between the trimmed V and J ends, which lost 4 bases and 7 bases, there was a span of 17 bases. The germline CDR1 and CDR2 sequences are ENHRY and SYGVKD. The CDR3 runs 15 residues. The CDR3 reads CAISVGGRDGQPQHF. The CDR3 nucleotides read TGTGCCATCAGTGTTGGGGGCAGGGATGGCCAGCCCCAGCATTTT.